This is a list of T cell receptor beta chains from one sample in a study of blood T cell repertoires in COVID-19. Clones were read by immunoSEQ multiplex PCR, and TCRdb kept only the in-frame ones, dropping some. This table holds 200,000 to 300,000 clones, around 90% found once. The sequenced sample consisted of peripheral blood. These receptors were collected from a woman aged 60-75 years with COVID-19, enrolled during active disease. Each CDR3 is given with its conserved first and last residue. D genes are given only for firm matches. The size field is filled for only some rows; it gives once, few, many or a size class.

V gene	D gene	clone size	CDR3 length	J gene	CDR3 DNA	CDR3 protein
TRBV5-1	-	once	13	TRBJ1-6	TGCGCCAGCAGCTTCGGGGAAGGGTCACCCCTCCACTTT	CASSFGEGSPLHF
TRBV4-1	-	few	14	TRBJ1-6	TGCGCCAGCAGCCACCCCCGACAGAATTCACCCCTCCACTTT	CASSHPRQNSPLHF
TRBV28	TRBD2	-	16	TRBJ2-1	TGTGCCAGCACTATTGGGAGCGGGAGGGTCTACAATGAGCAGTTCTTC	CASTIGSGRVYNEQFF
TRBV18	-	few	13	TRBJ2-3	TGTGCCAGCAGAAATCTTGACAGAGATACGCAGTATTTT	CASRNLDRDTQYF
TRBV10-1	-	-	15	TRBJ2-7	TGCGCCAGCAGTGAGTCCCCTCAGGGGGGCTACGAGCAGTACTTC	CASSESPQGGYEQYF
TRBV9	TRBD1	-	15	TRBJ1-6	TGTGCCAGCAGCGGAGAGGGGGCGGCGAATTCACCCCTCCACTTT	CASSGEGAANSPLHF
TRBV20-1	TRBD1	-	13	TRBJ2-7	TGCAGTGCTAGTGGGGGACAGGGAAATCGGCAGTACTTC	CSASGGQGNRQYF
TRBV5-1	TRBD1	few	15	TRBJ2-3	TGCGCCAGCAGCATTGACAGGGGCCGGGCTGATACGCAGTATTTT	CASSIDRGRADTQYF
TRBV19	-	-	14	TRBJ1-3	TGTGCCAGTAGTAAACTAAGCTCTGGAAACACCATATATTTT	CASSKLSSGNTIYF
TRBV4-1	-	-	16	TRBJ1-1	TGCGCCAGCAGCCAAGATCCCCGGGGATCGAACACTGAAGCTTTCTTT	CASSQDPRGSNTEAFF
TRBV5-4	TRBD2	-	17	TRBJ2-2	TGTGCCAGCAGCTGGGACTCTGCGGGAGTGAACACCGGGGAGCTGTTTTTT	CASSWDSAGVNTGELFF
TRBV18	TRBD2	-	15	TRBJ2-1	TGTGCCAGCTCACGAAACAGCGGGGAAAACAATGAGCAGTTCTTC	CASSRNSGENNEQFF
TRBV2	-	-	14	TRBJ1-5	TGTGCCAGCAGTTACATTAATAGCAATCAGCCCCAGCATTTT	CASSYINSNQPQHF
TRBV7-3	TRBD2	once	16	TRBJ2-1	TGTGCCAGCAGCCGAGCGGGAGGGCCCTCCTACAATGAGCAGTTCTTC	CASSRAGGPSYNEQFF
TRBV2	TRBD2	-	15	TRBJ2-1	TGTGCCAGCAGGGTACTAGCGGGAGGGCCCAATGAGCAGTTCTTC	CASRVLAGGPNEQFF
TRBV6-5	TRBD1	-	15	TRBJ2-7	TGTGCCAGCAGGTTCGGGGACAGGGGACCCTACGAGCAGTACTTC	CASRFGDRGPYEQYF
TRBV7-8	-	-	15	TRBJ1-6	TGTGCCAGCAGCTTAGCGGACCTCAGGGAATCACCCCTCCACTTT	CASSLADLRESPLHF
TRBV7-3	TRBD2	-	15	TRBJ2-1	TGTGCCAGCAGCTTAGAACTAGCGGTTTCGGGTGAGCAGTTCTTC	CASSLELAVSGEQFF
TRBV27	-	once	13	TRBJ1-1	TGTGCCAGCAGTTTACGCGCGAACACTGAAGCTTTCTTT	CASSLRANTEAFF
TRBV12-5	TRBD2	-	14	TRBJ2-1	TGTGCTAGTGCCCCTAGCGGGAGGGCGTATGAGCAGTTCTTC	CASAPSGRAYEQFF
TRBV5-1	-	-	14	TRBJ2-3	TGCGCCAGCAGCTTGGCAGGGATCACAGATACGCAGTATTTT	CASSLAGITDTQYF
TRBV9	-	-	15	TRBJ1-2	TGTGCCAGCAGCGTAGGTTACCTAGCTAACTATGGCTACACCTTC	CASSVGYLANYGYTF
TRBV9	-	-	12	TRBJ2-1	TGTGCCAGCAGCCGCGCCTCCAATGAGCAGTTCTTC	CASSRASNEQFF
TRBV6-2/TRBV6-3	TRBD2	-	18	TRBJ2-4	TGTGCCAGCAGTGGGTACCTAGCGGGAGGAATGGCCAAAAACATTCAGTACTTC	CASSGYLAGGMAKNIQYF
TRBV6-5	TRBD2	few	16	TRBJ2-2	TGTGCCAGCAGTTATTCGTGGGAGGGGAACACCGGGGAGCTGTTTTTT	CASSYSWEGNTGELFF
TRBV12-3/TRBV12-4	-	-	13	TRBJ2-5	TGTGCCAGCAGTATAGACAGTCAAGAGACCCAGTACTTC	CASSIDSQETQYF
TRBV7-3	-	-	14	TRBJ1-6	TGTGCCAGCAGCCGCGGAGGAGACTCATCCGACCTCCACTTT	CASSRGGDSSDLHF
TRBV19	-	-	14	TRBJ1-2	TGTGCCAGTAGTGGGCAGGGATTTATCTATGGCTACACCTTC	CASSGQGFIYGYTF
TRBV5-1	-	-	14	TRBJ2-3	TGCGCCAGCAGCTGGGCGGGAACCACAGATACGCAGTATTTT	CASSWAGTTDTQYF
TRBV15	-	-	14	TRBJ2-7	TGTGCCACCAGCAGAGACCGGACTGAATACGAGCAGTACTTC	CATSRDRTEYEQYF
TRBV4-3	TRBD2	few	15	TRBJ2-7	TGCGCCAGCAGCCAGGGACTAGCGGTAACCTACGAGCAGTACTTC	CASSQGLAVTYEQYF
TRBV18	-	-	17	TRBJ1-3	TGTGCCAGCTCAGGGACGGGACAAATCTTCTCTGGAAACACCATATATTTT	CASSGTGQIFSGNTIYF
TRBV24-1	TRBD1	-	16	TRBJ1-5	TGTGCCACCAGTGATTTTGACAGGGTCGCCAATCAGCCCCAGCATTTT	CATSDFDRVANQPQHF
TRBV5-1	TRBD2	-	15	TRBJ2-1	TGCGCCAGCAGCCCAACTAGCGGGCAGTGGAATGAGCAGTTCTTC	CASSPTSGQWNEQFF
TRBV29-1	TRBD2	once	16	TRBJ2-3	TGCAGCGTTGAAGATAGCCTAGCGGGGTGGGGTGATACGCAGTATTTT	CSVEDSLAGWGDTQYF
TRBV24-1	-	-	15	TRBJ1-1	TGTGCCACCAGTGAACTGCAGGCCATGAACACTGAAGCTTTCTTT	CATSELQAMNTEAFF
TRBV29-1	-	-	13	TRBJ1-5	TGCAGCGTTGGCCCCGGAGGCAATCAGCCCCAGCATTTT	CSVGPGGNQPQHF
TRBV10-3	-	few	11	TRBJ2-3	TGTGCCATCAGTGCCCATGATACGCAGTATTTT	CAISAHDTQYF
TRBV19	TRBD2	-	17	TRBJ2-2	TGTGCCAGTAGACCCACCGGGACTAGCGGGAACACCGGGGAGCTGTTTTTT	CASRPTGTSGNTGELFF
TRBV30	-	-	13	TRBJ1-4	TGTGCCGCCACCCCGGCTCTAGATGAAAAACTGTTTTTT	CAATPALDEKLFF
TRBV6-5	TRBD1	-	16	TRBJ1-5	TGTGCCAGCAGTTCCACCGGGACAGGGGGCAATCAGCCCCAGCATTTT	CASSSTGTGGNQPQHF
TRBV5-1	-	once	16	TRBJ2-3	TGCGCCAGCAGCTTGGAAACAGGGATGGGCACAGATACGCAGTATTTT	CASSLETGMGTDTQYF
TRBV25-1	-	few	13	TRBJ1-4	TGTGCCAGCAGAAACAGGTTAAATGAAAAACTGTTTTTT	CASRNRLNEKLFF
TRBV19	TRBD1	few	16	TRBJ1-5	TGTGCCAGTAGTCGACAGGGATGGGCGAGCAATCAGCCCCAGCATTTT	CASSRQGWASNQPQHF
TRBV28	TRBD2	-	16	TRBJ2-1	TGTGCCAGCAGTCCCCTGGGGACTAGCGGGCGGAATGAGCAGTTCTTC	CASSPLGTSGRNEQFF
TRBV19	-	-	13	TRBJ2-7	TGTGCCAGTAGTGGGAAAACGGGAACCGAGCAGTACTTC	CASSGKTGTEQYF
TRBV5-4	TRBD1	-	14	TRBJ1-2	TGTGCCAGCAGCTTCCCCGACAGGGTAGTCGGCTACACCTTC	CASSFPDRVVGYTF
TRBV5-1	-	-	13	TRBJ1-1	TGCGCCAGCAGCCCGGCGGGAAACACTGAAGCTTTCTTT	CASSPAGNTEAFF
TRBV6-2/TRBV6-3	TRBD1	-	15	TRBJ2-5	TGTGCCAGCAGTGCAGACAGGGTACTGAGGTTGACCCAGTACTTC	CASSADRVLRLTQYF
TRBV18	-	-	16	TRBJ1-4	TGTGCCAGCTCACCAATCACCGGACAGACTAATGAAAAACTGTTTTTT	CASSPITGQTNEKLFF
TRBV3-1/TRBV3-2	-	-	14	TRBJ1-6	TGTGCCAGCAGCCAATTACACGAAACAGCACCCCTCCACTTT	CASSQLHETAPLHF
TRBV6-2/TRBV6-3	-	-	14	TRBJ1-1	TGTGCCAGCAGTTATGTAGGACTTGGCACTGAAGCTTTCTTT	CASSYVGLGTEAFF
TRBV27	TRBD1	-	15	TRBJ1-1	TGTGCCAGCAGCCCCGGACAGGGTAGATGGACTGAAGCTTTCTTT	CASSPGQGRWTEAFF